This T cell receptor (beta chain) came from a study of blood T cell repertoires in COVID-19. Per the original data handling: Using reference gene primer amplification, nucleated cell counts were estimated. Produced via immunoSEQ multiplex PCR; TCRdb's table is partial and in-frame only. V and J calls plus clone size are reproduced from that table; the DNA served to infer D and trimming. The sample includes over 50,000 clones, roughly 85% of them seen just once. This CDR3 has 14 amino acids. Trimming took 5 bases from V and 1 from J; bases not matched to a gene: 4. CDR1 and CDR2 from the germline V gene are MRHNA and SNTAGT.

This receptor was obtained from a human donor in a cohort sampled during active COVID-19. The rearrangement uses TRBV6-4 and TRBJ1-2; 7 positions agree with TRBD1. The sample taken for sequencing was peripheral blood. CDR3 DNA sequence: TGTGCCAGCAGTCCGGGACAGCTTAACTATGGCTACACCTTC. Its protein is CASSPGQLNYGYTF.